This passage covers 28 T cell receptor beta chains from one sample sequenced in a study of human T cells and chemical hapten exposure. From the RACE reads, TCRdb called clonotypes with MiXCR, one entry per CDR3 protein. The sample yields 370,000 or so distinct CDR3 sequences, 4.8% seen once. Time point in this sample: patch test 1, 2 weeks after DPC sensitization. Described treatment: therapeutic diphenylcyclopropenone sensitization with weekly scalp DPC. Sequencing used whole blood, obtained in connection with sensitization to the hapten diphenylcyclopropenone (DPC). The receptors stem from a woman between 45 and 60 years old with alopecia areata. Some clones in this sample may be carry-over from other donors' samples.

This clonotype was seen many times. The J gene is TRBJ2-1, the V gene TRBV4-3, with 7 positions matching TRBD1. This CDR3 has 15 amino acids. The germline CDR1 and CDR2 sequences are LGHNA and YSLEER. Unmatched junction bases numbered 9, after V lost 4 bases and J lost 6 bases. Here the CDR3 DNA reads TGCGCCAGCAGCCTTAACAGGGGTGCTGGCAATGAGCAGTTCTTC. This sequence encodes CASSLNRGAGNEQFF.

This clonotype was picked up many times. V is TRBV2 and J is TRBJ2-5, with TRBD1 matching 9 bases. V trimming: 5 bases; J trimming: 4 bases; junction bases outside the gene matches: 5. This CDR3 is 14 amino acids long. Germline-derived CDR1 and CDR2 are SNHLY and FYNNEI. As DNA, the CDR3 is TGTGCCAGCAGTTGGACAGGGGAGGGAGAGACCCAGTACTTC. Translation gives CASSWTGEGETQYF.

There are a few counts of this clonotype. This CDR3 is CAISEDSDSYEQYF. The CDR3 bases are TGTGCCATCAGTGAAGATTCGGATTCCTACGAGCAGTACTTC. J is TRBJ2-7 and V is TRBV10-3; D remains ambiguous. The V end lost 3 bases, the J end lost 1 base, and 10 bases lay between the germline ends. Germline-derived CDR1 and CDR2 are ENHRY and SYGVKD. The CDR3 has 14 residues.

CDR3 region: CASSFLKAGVRTDTQYF. The CDR3 coding sequence is TGTGCCAGCAGCTTTCTGAAGGCGGGAGTAAGAACAGATACGCAGTATTTT. The rearrangement links TRBV7-2 to TRBJ2-3, with 7 bases that match TRBD2. The trim removed 3 bases at V and 3 bases at J, leaving 12 bases unmatched. Germline V CDR1 and CDR2: SGHTA, FQGNSA. This CDR3 is built from 17 residues. Full variable domain (remainder filled in from reference TRBV7-2 and TRBJ2-3): GAGVSQSPSNKVTEKGKDVELRCDPISGHTALYWYRQSLGQGLEFLIYFQGNSAPDKSGLPSDRFSAERTGGSVSTLTIQRTQQEDSAVYLCASSFLKAGVRTDTQYFGPGTRLTVL.

This clonotype has at least ten counts. The V and J genes are TRBV29-1 and TRBJ2-1; no clear D gene. The CDR3 runs to 13 residues. Trimming took 4 bases from V and 3 from J, leaving 10 bases between them. Germline loops: CDR1 SQVTM, CDR2 ANQGSEA. The CDR3 region is CSVGNRRYNEQFF. The CDR3 DNA reads TGCAGCGTTGGAAATCGGCGCTACAATGAGCAGTTCTTC.

The chain combines TRBV6-5 with TRBJ2-7; 11 bases align to TRBD2. The V gene end was trimmed by 6 bases and the J gene end by 1 base; junction bases not matched to a gene: 11. Germline CDR1 MNHEY, CDR2 SVGAGI. There are 17 residues in the CDR3. The CDR3 DNA reads TGTGCCAGCAGGCCTAGCGGGGGGACCCCACGTTCCTACGAGCAGTACTTC. Translated: CASRPSGGTPRSYEQYF.

This clonotype has a count of ten or more. The CDR3 spells CASQDYNEQFF. CDR3 DNA sequence: TGTGCCAGCCAAGATTATAATGAGCAGTTCTTC. The chain links TRBV19 to TRBJ2-1; the D is unclear. The CDR3 contains 11 residues. Trimming removed 9 bases at V and 7 bases at J, with 10 bases between. Germline assignment: CDR1 LNHDA and CDR2 SQIVND (reference sequence).

In its sample, this clonotype was seen a few times. The chain carries TRBV10-3 and TRBJ2-1; TRBD2 matches 12 bases. This CDR3 spans 17 amino acids. The trim removed 4 bases at V and 7 bases at J, leaving 11 bases unmatched. CDR1 and CDR2 from the germline V gene are ENHRY and SYGVKD. The CDR3 nucleotides are TGTGCCATCAGTGCGGCGACTAGCGGGGGTCGCTTAAATGAGCAGTTCTTC. The encoded protein is CAISAATSGGRLNEQFF.

Ten or more counts support this clonotype. The chain joins TRBV27 to TRBJ2-4; D may match TRBD1 or TRBD2 (5 bases each). Germline CDR1 is MNHEY and CDR2 is SMNVEV (reference sequence). The CDR3 is 14 residues long. Trimming shortened V by 2 bases and J by 2 bases, and 7 bases separated the two germline ends. The chain's CDR3 is CASSLGGPKNIQYF. CDR3 nucleotides: TGTGCCAGCAGTTTAGGGGGTCCCAAAAACATTCAGTACTTC.

In this sample, this clonotype turned up a few times. In DNA, the CDR3 is TGTGCCAGCAATTCAGGGCGGGGTGAAAAACTGTTTTTT. Its protein is CASNSGRGEKLFF. The rearrangement links TRBV2 to TRBJ1-4; a possible D gene is TRBD1 (5 bases). V gave up 7 bases and J gave up 7 bases, with 13 bases separating them. There are 13 residues in the CDR3. Looked up from germline, CDR1 is SNHLY and CDR2 is FYNNEI.

This clonotype was counted many times. J is TRBJ2-7 and V is TRBV20-1, with TRBD1 as a possible D gene (5 bases). The CDR3 covers 15 residues. Germline V gene lookup returns CDR1 DFQATT and CDR2 SNEGSKA (reference sequence). V lost 6 bases, J lost 2 bases, and 20 bases lay in between. The CDR3 region has the DNA TGCAGTGCCGTAACTCCAGGGTTCGATACCTACGAGCAGTACTTC. Its protein product is CSAVTPGFDTYEQYF.

This clonotype was observed a few times. This chain uses TRBV28 with TRBJ2-7; perhaps TRBD2 as D (6 bases). The CDR3 covers 14 residues. V was cut by 6 bases and J by 2 bases, with 14 bases left in between. Per germline, CDR1 MDHEN and CDR2 SYDVKM. The CDR3 nucleotides are TGTGCCAGCAGCCCATTTGGGGGGACCTACGAGCAGTACTTC. Translation: CASSPFGGTYEQYF.

This clonotype was recorded many times. The chain links TRBV28 to TRBJ1-2; D gene unclear. This CDR3 region has 12 residues. V lost 8 bases and J 2 bases, leaving 9 bases between the germline ends. The germline gives CDR1 MDHEN, CDR2 SYDVKM. DNA for the CDR3: TGTGCCAGCGCGGTGGGGAACTATGGCTACACCTTC. It encodes CASAVGNYGYTF.

This clonotype has at least ten counts. The chain joins TRBV11-2 to TRBJ2-1, with D unclear. The V and J ends lost 3 bases and 8 bases respectively, with 5 bases between them. Germline V gene sequence: CDR1 SGHAT, CDR2 FQNNGV. This CDR3 has 11 residues. CDR3 nucleotide sequence: TGTGCCAGCAGCTTCGGCTATGAGCAGTTCTTC. The encoded protein is CASSFGYEQFF.

This clonotype was seen repeatedly, ten times or more. The chain has TRBV4-1 and TRBJ2-3, with D tentatively TRBD1 or TRBD2 (6 bases each). Germline CDR1 MGHRA, CDR2 YSYEKL. Trimming removed 1 base from V and 6 bases from J, with 17 bases in between. The CDR3 runs to 16 residues. The CDR3 DNA reads as TGCGCCAGCAGCCAAGTACCGGGGGCCCGCGCGGATACGCAGTATTTT. Protein sequence: CASSQVPGARADTQYF.

This clonotype was seen repeatedly, ten times or more. The CDR3 DNA is TGTGCCAGCAGCAACACCTCAACTAATGAAAAACTGTTTTTT. Encoded protein: CASSNTSTNEKLFF. This chain links TRBV21-1 with TRBJ1-4. TRBV21-1 is an annotated pseudogene. This CDR3 region has 14 residues.

The gene calls are TRBV20-1 and TRBJ1-1; 11 bases line up with TRBD1. The CDR3 loop spans 15 amino acids. Trimming at V came to 0 bases and at J to 5 bases, leaving 5 bases not matched to a gene. Per germline, CDR1 DFQATT and CDR2 SNEGSKA (reference sequence). The CDR3 loop is CSARDLDRGRTEAFF. CDR3 in DNA: TGCAGTGCTAGAGATCTGGACAGGGGGCGAACTGAAGCTTTCTTT.

This clonotype was recorded at least ten times. This chain connects TRBV5-1 to TRBJ1-4, with 7 bases that match TRBD1. Germline assignment: CDR1 SGHRS and CDR2 YFSETQ. There are 14 residues in the CDR3. The V segment lost 4 bases and the J segment 5 bases; nucleotides outside the gene matches: 5. The CDR3 DNA reads as TGCGCCAGCAGCATCTGGACAGGCAATGAAAAACTGTTTTTT. Translating gives CASSIWTGNEKLFF.

This clonotype was counted at least ten times. The rearrangement uses TRBV12-3 or TRBV12-4 and TRBJ2-7; D ambiguous. This CDR3 has 12 residues. V lost 0 bases to trimming and J lost 4 bases, with 4 bases between them. Here the CDR3 reads CASSLALYEQYF. The CDR3 region has the DNA TGTGCCAGCAGTTTAGCCTTGTACGAGCAGTACTTC.

Regarding this clonotype: A read error may produce the germline difference seen at one junction end. The V call is TRBV28, the J call TRBJ2-3, with D possibly matching TRBD2 (5 bases). Germline V gives CDR1 MDHEN, CDR2 SYDVKM. The length of the CDR3 is 11 residues. The CDR3 loop reads CTSSFDYGQYF. CDR3 sequence (DNA): TGTACCAGCAGTTTCGACTACGGACAGTATTTT.

This clonotype has at least ten counts. The V gene is TRBV7-2, the J gene TRBJ1-2; no clear D gene. V was cut by 1 base and J by 6 bases, with 15 bases left in between. CDR1 SGHTA and CDR2 FQGNSA come from the germline V gene. The length of the CDR3 is 15 residues. CDR3 nucleotides: TGTGCCAGCAGCTTAGTGGGTGGGCAGGCGGATGGCTACACCTTC. Its protein product is CASSLVGGQADGYTF.

The table lists this clonotype with many counts. The gene calls are TRBV15 and TRBJ1-5, with 8 bases fitting TRBD1. Germline V lookup: CDR1 LNHNV, CDR2 YYDKDF (reference sequence). The J segment lost 7 bases and the V segment lost 5 bases, leaving 7 bases of the junction unmatched. There are 14 residues in the CDR3. The CDR3 reads CATSVDRGRQPQHF. The CDR3 bases are TGTGCCACCAGCGTCGACAGGGGCAGGCAGCCCCAGCATTTT.

CDR3 DNA: TGTGCCAGCAGCCCAGGGGGGGGCACGCACTATGGCTACACCTTC. It specifies CASSPGGGTHYGYTF. V usage is TRBV7-9 and J usage is TRBJ1-2; 7 bases agree with TRBD1. The J segment lost 3 bases and the V segment lost 5 bases, leaving 9 bases of the junction unmatched. The length of the CDR3 is 15 residues. From germline, CDR1 is SEHNR and CDR2 FQNEAQ (reference sequence).

In this sample, this clonotype turned up many times. The rearrangement joins TRBV30 to TRBJ2-1; 12 nucleotides agree with TRBD2. CDR1 and CDR2 from the germline V gene are GTSNPN and SVGIG (reference sequence). V shed 2 bases and J 7 bases; nucleotides not matched to a gene: 6. The CDR3 has 15 residues. CDR3 loop: CAWSSGTSGSNEQFF. In DNA form, the CDR3 reads TGTGCCTGGAGTTCCGGGACTAGCGGGTCTAATGAGCAGTTCTTC.

This clonotype was recorded at least ten times. The chain combines TRBV29-1 with TRBJ2-7; 7 nucleotides match TRBD1. The CDR3 length is 12 residues. V gave up 4 bases and J gave up 6 bases; unmatched junction bases: 6. Germline V lookup: CDR1 SQVTM, CDR2 ANQGSEA. CDR3 sequence reads: CSVADGTVEQYF. DNA for the CDR3: TGCAGCGTTGCGGACGGGACAGTCGAGCAGTACTTC.

In this sample, this clonotype turned up many times. The rearrangement links TRBV6-5 to TRBJ1-2; D gene ambiguous. This CDR3 spans 13 amino acids. From germline, CDR1 is MNHEY and CDR2 SVGAGI. V dropped 5 bases and J dropped 5 bases, with 12 bases sitting between them. The DNA for the CDR3 is TGTGCCAGCAGTCCTGCCCCCATATATGGCTACACCTTC. This sequence encodes CASSPAPIYGYTF.

This clonotype came up many times. The chain joins TRBV5-5 to TRBJ1-1, with D perhaps matching TRBD1 (5 bases). V lost 1 base and J lost 4, with 11 bases in between. The germline gives CDR1 SGHKS, CDR2 YYEKEE (reference sequence). This CDR3 is 14 amino acids long. The CDR3 DNA reads as TGTGCCAGCAGCTTGTCCACGGGGGGCACTGAAGCTTTCTTT. Residues: CASSLSTGGTEAFF.

This chain connects TRBV27 to TRBJ1-6; 8 bases agree with TRBD1. V gave up 6 bases and J gave up 5 bases; unmatched junction bases: 6. This CDR3 comprises 15 residues. Germline lookup yields CDR1 MNHEY and CDR2 SMNVEV (reference sequence). CDR3 in amino acids: CASRGQGAHNSPLHF. Here the CDR3 DNA reads TGTGCCAGCAGGGGGCAGGGGGCGCATAATTCACCCCTCCACTTT.